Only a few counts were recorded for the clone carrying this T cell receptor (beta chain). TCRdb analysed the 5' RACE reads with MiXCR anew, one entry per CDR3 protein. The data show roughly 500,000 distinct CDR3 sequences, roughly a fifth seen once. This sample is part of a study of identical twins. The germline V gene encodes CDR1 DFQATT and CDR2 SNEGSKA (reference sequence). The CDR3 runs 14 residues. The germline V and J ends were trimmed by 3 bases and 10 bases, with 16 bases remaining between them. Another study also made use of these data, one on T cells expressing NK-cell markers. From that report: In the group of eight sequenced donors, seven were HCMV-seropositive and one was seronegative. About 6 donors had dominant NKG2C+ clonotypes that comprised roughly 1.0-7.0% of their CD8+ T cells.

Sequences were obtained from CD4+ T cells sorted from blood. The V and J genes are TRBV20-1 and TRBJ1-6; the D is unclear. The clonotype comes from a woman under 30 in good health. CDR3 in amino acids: CSASAGMVNSPLHF. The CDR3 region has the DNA TGCAGTGCTAGTGCCGGGATGGTAAACTCACCCCTCCACTTT.